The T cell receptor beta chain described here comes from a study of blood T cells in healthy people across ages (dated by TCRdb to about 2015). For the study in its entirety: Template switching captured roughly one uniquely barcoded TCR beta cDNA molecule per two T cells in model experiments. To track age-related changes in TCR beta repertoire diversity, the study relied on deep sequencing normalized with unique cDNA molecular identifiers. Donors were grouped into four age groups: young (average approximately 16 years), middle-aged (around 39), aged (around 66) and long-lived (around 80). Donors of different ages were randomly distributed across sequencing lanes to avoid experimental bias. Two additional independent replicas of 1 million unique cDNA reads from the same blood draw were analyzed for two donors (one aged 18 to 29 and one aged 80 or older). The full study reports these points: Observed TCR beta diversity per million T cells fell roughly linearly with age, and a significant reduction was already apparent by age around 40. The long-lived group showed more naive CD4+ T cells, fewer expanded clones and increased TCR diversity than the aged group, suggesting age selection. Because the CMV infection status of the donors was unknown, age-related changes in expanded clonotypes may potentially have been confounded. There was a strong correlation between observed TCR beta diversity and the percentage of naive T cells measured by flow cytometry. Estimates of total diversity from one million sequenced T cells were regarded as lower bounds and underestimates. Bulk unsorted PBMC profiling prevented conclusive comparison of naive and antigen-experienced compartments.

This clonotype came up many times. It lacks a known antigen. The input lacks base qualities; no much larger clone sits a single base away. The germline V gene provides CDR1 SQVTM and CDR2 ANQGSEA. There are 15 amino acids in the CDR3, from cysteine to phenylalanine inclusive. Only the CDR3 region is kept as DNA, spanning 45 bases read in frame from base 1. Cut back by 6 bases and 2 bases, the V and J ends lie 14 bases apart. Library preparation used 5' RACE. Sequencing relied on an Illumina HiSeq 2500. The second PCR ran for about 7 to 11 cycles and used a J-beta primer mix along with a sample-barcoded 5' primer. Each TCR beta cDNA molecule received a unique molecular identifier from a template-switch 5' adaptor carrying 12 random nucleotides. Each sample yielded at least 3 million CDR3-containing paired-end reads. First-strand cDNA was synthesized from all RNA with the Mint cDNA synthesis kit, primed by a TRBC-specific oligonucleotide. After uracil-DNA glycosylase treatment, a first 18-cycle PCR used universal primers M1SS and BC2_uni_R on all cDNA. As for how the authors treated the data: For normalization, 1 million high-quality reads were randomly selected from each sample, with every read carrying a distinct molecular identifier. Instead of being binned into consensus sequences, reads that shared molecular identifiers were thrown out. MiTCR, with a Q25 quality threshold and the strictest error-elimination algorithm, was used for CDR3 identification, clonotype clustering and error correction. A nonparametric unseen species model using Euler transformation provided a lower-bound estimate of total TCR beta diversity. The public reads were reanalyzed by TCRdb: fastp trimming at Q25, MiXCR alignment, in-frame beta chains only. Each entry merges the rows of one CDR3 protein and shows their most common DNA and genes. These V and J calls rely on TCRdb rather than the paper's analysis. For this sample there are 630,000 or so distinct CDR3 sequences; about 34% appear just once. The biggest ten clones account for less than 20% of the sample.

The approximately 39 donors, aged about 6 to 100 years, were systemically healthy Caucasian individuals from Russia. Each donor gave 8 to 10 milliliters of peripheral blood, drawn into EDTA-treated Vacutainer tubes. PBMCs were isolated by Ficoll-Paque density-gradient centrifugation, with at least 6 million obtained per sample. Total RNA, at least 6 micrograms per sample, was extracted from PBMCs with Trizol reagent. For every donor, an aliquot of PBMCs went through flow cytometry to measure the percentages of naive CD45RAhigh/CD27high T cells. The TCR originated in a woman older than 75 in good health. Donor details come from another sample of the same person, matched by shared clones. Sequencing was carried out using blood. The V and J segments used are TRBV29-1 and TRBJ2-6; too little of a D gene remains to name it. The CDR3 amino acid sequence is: CSVETGRTGANVLTF. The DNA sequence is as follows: TGCAGCGTCGAAACCGGACGCACTGGGGCCAACGTCCTGACTTTC.